The TCR beta chain under discussion was sequenced for a study of cytomegalovirus exposure and HLA in healthy donors. Overall study context: Among 150 million to 200 million T cells, an earlier analysis found about 100 million unique TCR beta sequences.

Looked up from germline, CDR1 is MNHEY and CDR2 is SVGAGI. The CDR3 has 16 residues. Trimming pared 0 bases from V and 2 bases from J, leaving 11 bases between. Both 60 Vbeta primers and 13 Jbeta primers went into the PCR. The table came from immunoSEQ multiplex PCR; TCRdb's copy has only in-frame clones and leaves some out. The sample contains roughly 240,000 clones, about 85% of which appear only once. Whole-study results and caveats: Later genetic work tied a missense DCLRE1C variant to beta-chain V and J trimming. An observed cluster of highly shared sequence variants was recorded as a likely sequencing artifact.

As regards this clone: The antigen remains undetermined.

Sample: PBMCs. This clonotype was sampled from a girl aged 2 to 10 in good health and CMV-seronegative. The chain has TRBV6-5 and TRBJ2-1; TRBD1 might be the D (5 bases). CDR3 nucleotides: TGTGCCAGCAGTTACTCCGGACACCCAACCTACAATGAGCAGTTCTTC. Translated: CASSYSGHPTYNEQFF.